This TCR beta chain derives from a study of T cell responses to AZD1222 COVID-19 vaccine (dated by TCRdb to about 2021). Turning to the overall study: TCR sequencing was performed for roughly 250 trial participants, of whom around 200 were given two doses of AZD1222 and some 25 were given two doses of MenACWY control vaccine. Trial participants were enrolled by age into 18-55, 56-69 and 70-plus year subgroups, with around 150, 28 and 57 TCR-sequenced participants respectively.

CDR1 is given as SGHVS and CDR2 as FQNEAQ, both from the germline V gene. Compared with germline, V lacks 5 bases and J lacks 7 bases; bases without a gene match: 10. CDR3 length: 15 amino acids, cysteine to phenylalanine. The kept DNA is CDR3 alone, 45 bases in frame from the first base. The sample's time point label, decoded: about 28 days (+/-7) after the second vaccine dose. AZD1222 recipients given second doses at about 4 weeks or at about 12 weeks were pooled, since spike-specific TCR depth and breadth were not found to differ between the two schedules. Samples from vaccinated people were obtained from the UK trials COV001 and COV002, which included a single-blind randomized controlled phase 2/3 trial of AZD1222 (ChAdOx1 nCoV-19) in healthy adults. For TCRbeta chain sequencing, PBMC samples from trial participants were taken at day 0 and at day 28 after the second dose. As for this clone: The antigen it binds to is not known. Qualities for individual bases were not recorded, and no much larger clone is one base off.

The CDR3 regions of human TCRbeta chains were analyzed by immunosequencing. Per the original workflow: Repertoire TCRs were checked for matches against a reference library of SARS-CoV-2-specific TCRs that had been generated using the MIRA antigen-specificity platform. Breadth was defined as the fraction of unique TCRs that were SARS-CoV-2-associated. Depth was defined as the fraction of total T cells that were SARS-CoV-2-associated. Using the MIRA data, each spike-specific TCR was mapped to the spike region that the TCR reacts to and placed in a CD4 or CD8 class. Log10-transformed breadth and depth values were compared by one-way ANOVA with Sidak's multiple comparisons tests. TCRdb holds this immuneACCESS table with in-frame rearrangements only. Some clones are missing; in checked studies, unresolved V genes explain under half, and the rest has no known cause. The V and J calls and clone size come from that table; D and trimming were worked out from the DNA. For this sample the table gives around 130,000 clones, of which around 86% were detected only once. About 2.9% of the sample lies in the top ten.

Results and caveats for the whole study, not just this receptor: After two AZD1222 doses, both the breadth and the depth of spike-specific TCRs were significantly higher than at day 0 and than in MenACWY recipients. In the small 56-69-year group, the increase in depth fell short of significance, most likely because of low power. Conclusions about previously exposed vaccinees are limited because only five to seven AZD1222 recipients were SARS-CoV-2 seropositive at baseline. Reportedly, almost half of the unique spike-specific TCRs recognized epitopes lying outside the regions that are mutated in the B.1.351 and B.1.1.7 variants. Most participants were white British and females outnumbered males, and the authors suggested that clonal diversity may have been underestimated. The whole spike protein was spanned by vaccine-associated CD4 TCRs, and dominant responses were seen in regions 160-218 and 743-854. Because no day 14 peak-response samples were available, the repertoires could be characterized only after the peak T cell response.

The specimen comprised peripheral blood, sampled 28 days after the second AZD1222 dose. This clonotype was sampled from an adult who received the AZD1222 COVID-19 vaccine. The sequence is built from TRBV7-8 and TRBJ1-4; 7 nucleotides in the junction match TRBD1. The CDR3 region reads CASSESGTVAEKLFF. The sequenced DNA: TGTGCCAGCAGCGAATCCGGGACAGTTGCTGAAAAACTGTTTTTT.